The present T cell receptor beta chain was sequenced within a study of T and B cells in COVID-19 patients. About the study: Blood was sampled from COVID-19 patients who were either actively infected or recovered. Recovered patients mostly had mild to moderate COVID-19 managed as outpatients. About 90% of the roughly 20 active-infection patients had comorbidities associated with unfavorable COVID-19 outcome. Study observations and caveats: Symptomatic-phase blood samples from mildly ill patients and early samples from severe cases were scarce.

The junction had 23 bases not matched to a gene; V was cut back by 0 bases and J by 15 bases. In germline, CDR1 is SGHNT, CDR2 YYREEE (reference sequence). The CDR3 is made up of 19 amino acids. About this clonotype itself: What it recognizes is unknown.

BIOMED2 TRB-A/B primer pools were used in multiplex TRB PCR. Each CDR3 protein gets one entry after TCRdb re-called the multiplex PCR reads with MiXCR. The sample shows about 15,000 distinct CDR3 sequences, about a quarter of them seen only once. Blood genomic DNA input for TRB amplification was about 250-550 ng. The receptor was isolated from a human donor who had recovered from COVID-19. Material: blood. This chain connects TRBV5-4 to TRBJ2-1; 11 positions match TRBD2. This chain's CDR3 is CASSLGGQGRQLAGEVLFF. The CDR3 DNA follows: TGTGCCAGCAGCTTGGGGGGACAGGGCCGTCAACTAGCGGGAGAGGTCCTGTTCTTC.